This T cell receptor beta chain comes out of a study of neurological immune-mediated disorders. Source material was 2 million unsorted PBMCs, stored at -80 °C in RNAlater. Germline V CDR1 and CDR2: LNHNV, YYDKDF (reference sequence). The CDR3 runs to 16 residues. Trimming removed 2 bases from V and 4 bases from J; junction bases left unmatched: 9. MiXCR, run by TCRdb on the 5' RACE reads, gives a single entry per CDR3 protein. The sample yields 110,000 or so distinct CDR3 sequences, 3% to 3.5% seen once. This clonotype came up many times. This TCR derives from a woman in her 30s with multiple sclerosis. The sample was PBMCs. V and J are TRBV15 and TRBJ2-5; TRBD1 agrees at 8 bases. CDR3 sequence reads: CATSRRTGRIRETQYF. The CDR3 DNA follows: TGTGCCACCAGCAGAAGGACAGGGAGGATACGAGAGACCCAGTACTTC. The variable domain in full, with the rest retrieved from reference TRBV15 and TRBJ2-5, is DAMVIQNPRYQVTQFGKPVTLSCSQTLNHNVMYWYQQKSSQAPKLLFHYYDKDFNNEADTPDNFQSRRPNTSFCFLDIRSPGLGDTAMYLCATSRRTGRIRETQYFGPGTRLLVL.